The 27 T cell receptor beta chains given below trace back to one sample, sequenced in a study of blood T cell repertoires in COVID-19. Measured with immunoSEQ multiplex PCR; TCRdb has only the in-frame clones, and not every one. Among 75,000 to 95,000 clones listed, around 90% were seen once. Sequenced material: peripheral blood. These receptors all stem from a man aged 45-65 years with active COVID-19.

The gene calls are TRBV4-1 and TRBJ2-7; 11 nucleotides line up with TRBD1. Germline V gene data show CDR1 as MGHRA and CDR2 as YSYEKL. V dropped 3 bases and J dropped 3; count of bases not matched to a gene: 4. The CDR3 length is 15 residues. The CDR3 loop reads CASSQRTGGYYEQYF. In nucleotides, the CDR3 is TGCGCCAGCAGCCAGCGGACAGGGGGCTACTACGAGCAGTACTTC.

The CDR3 loop is CASSYGDSVHYGYTF. For the CDR3, the DNA is TGTGCCAGCAGTTACGGGGACAGCGTTCACTATGGCTACACCTTC. The chain has TRBV6-5 and TRBJ1-2; 7 nucleotides agree with TRBD1. The germline gives CDR1 MNHEY, CDR2 SVGAGI. The ends lost 2 bases at V and 3 bases at J; junction bases unmatched: 6. The CDR3 covers 15 residues.

The CDR3 nucleotides read TGTGCCAGCAGCTACCGACAGGGGTCCTACGAGCAGTACTTC. Translating gives CASSYRQGSYEQYF. The chain joins TRBV5-4 to TRBJ2-7, with 8 bases aligning to TRBD1. CDR3 length equals 14 residues. The trim removed 3 bases at V and 1 base at J, leaving 3 bases unmatched. The germline CDR1 and CDR2 sequences are SGHNT and YYREEE (reference sequence).

V usage is TRBV4-3 and J usage is TRBJ2-1; TRBD1 is a possible D gene (6 bases). The V and J ends lost 5 bases and 5 bases respectively, with 10 bases between them. The CDR3 runs 13 residues. Per germline, CDR1 LGHNA and CDR2 YSLEER. CDR3 in DNA: TGCGCCAGCAGCAGGGGGTTGGACAATGAGCAGTTCTTC. Translation gives CASSRGLDNEQFF.

The rearrangement uses TRBV14 and TRBJ1-2; 9 bases are a match to TRBD1. The CDR3 length is 14 residues. Germline V gene data show CDR1 as SGHDN and CDR2 as FVKESK. V shed 4 bases and J 7 bases; nucleotides not matched to a gene: 7. CDR3 residues: CASSRFGTGPGYTF. The CDR3, as DNA: TGTGCCAGCAGCCGCTTCGGGACAGGGCCTGGCTACACCTTC.

This chain links TRBV2 with TRBJ2-6; D is ambiguous. The CDR3 is 18 amino acids. The germline gives CDR1 SNHLY, CDR2 FYNNEI. V lost 0 bases and J 1 base, leaving 13 bases between the germline ends. The CDR3 spells CASSEALAATSGANVLTF. CDR3 nucleotides: TGTGCCAGCAGTGAAGCCCTCGCGGCAACTTCTGGGGCCAACGTCCTGACTTTC.

The rearrangement uses TRBV4-3 and TRBJ2-1; 7 bases map to TRBD1. Germline V gives CDR1 LGHNA, CDR2 YSLEER. The CDR3 is 15 amino acids. Trimming took 0 bases from V and 8 from J; bases not matched to a gene: 7. Written as DNA, the CDR3 is TGCGCCAGCAGCCAAGAGCGAGGGGGCAGAGATGAGCAGTTCTTC. Protein sequence: CASSQERGGRDEQFF.

The gene calls are TRBV2 and TRBJ2-3, with a possible D match to TRBD1 (5 bases). CDR3 length: 14 residues. CDR1 is SNHLY and CDR2 is FYNNEI in the germline V gene. V was cut by 4 bases and J by 7 bases, with 15 bases left in between. Here the CDR3 reads CASSALESGNTQYF. The CDR3 DNA reads as TGTGCCAGCAGTGCCCTAGAGTCAGGGAATACGCAGTATTTT.

The V gene is TRBV6-5, the J gene TRBJ2-5; the D gene is possibly TRBD2 (6 bases). V gave up 2 bases and J gave up 2 bases, with 6 bases separating them. Germline CDR1 reads MNHEY; CDR2 reads SVGAGI. This CDR3 region has 13 residues. The CDR3 loop is CASSYAGQETQYF. The CDR3, as DNA: TGTGCCAGCAGTTACGCGGGGCAAGAGACCCAGTACTTC.

V and J are TRBV28 and TRBJ2-5; D is unresolved. V gave up 8 bases and J gave up 5 bases, with 9 bases separating them. Germline CDR1 reads MDHEN; CDR2 reads SYDVKM. The CDR3 contains 11 residues. DNA for the CDR3: TGTGCCAGCCGTCGGTTGGAGACCCAGTACTTC. This translates into CASRRLETQYF.

This clone turned up a few times. The chain uses TRBV5-1 and TRBJ2-2, with D hard to call. The V gene lost 1 base and the J gene lost 0 bases, with 7 bases spanning the gap. The germline V gene encodes CDR1 SGHRS and CDR2 YFSETQ. The CDR3 covers 15 residues. The DNA for the CDR3 is TGCGCCAGCAGCTTGACTGCCGCGAACACCGGGGAGCTGTTTTTT. This encodes CASSLTAANTGELFF.

The genes are TRBV5-8 and TRBJ2-7, with 8 bases identical to TRBD1. Germline CDR1 and CDR2: SGHTS and YDEGEE. The CDR3 runs to 13 residues. V lost 6 bases to trimming and J lost 3 bases; unmatched junction nucleotides: 5. For the CDR3, the DNA is TGTGCCAGCACCCACGGGACAGGCTACGAGCAGTACTTC. This encodes CASTHGTGYEQYF.

The genes are TRBV6-1 and TRBJ1-4; tentative D call: TRBD1 (6 bases). Per the germline V gene, CDR1 is MNHNS and CDR2 is SASEGT. The CDR3 extends over 14 amino acids. The V gene lost 8 bases and the J gene lost 7 bases, with 17 bases spanning the gap. This CDR3 reads CASHLDQGSEKLFF. In DNA form, the CDR3 reads TGTGCCAGCCATTTGGATCAGGGGAGTGAAAAACTGTTTTTT.

There are a few counts of this clone. CDR3 residues: CASSKETQASFHSSPLHF. The CDR3 DNA sequence: TGTGCCAGTAGTAAAGAAACACAGGCCTCCTTCCATTCGTCACCCCTCCACTTT. The V call is TRBV19, the J call TRBJ1-6; a weak D match, TRBD1 (5 bases). The CDR3 is 18 residues long. The ends were cut back, 4 bases at V and 10 bases at J, with 26 bases in the middle. Looked up from germline, CDR1 is LNHDA and CDR2 is SQIVND (reference sequence).

The chain links TRBV28 to TRBJ1-5, with D hard to call. CDR1 is MDHEN and CDR2 is SYDVKM in the germline V gene. The CDR3 runs 12 residues. Trimming left V 9 bases short and J 5 bases short, with 11 bases between. In DNA form, the CDR3 reads TGTGCCAGTGATGATCGGGATCAGCCCCAGCATTTT. Residues: CASDDRDQPQHF.

This chain connects TRBV5-1 to TRBJ2-3; no reliable D call. V lost 0 bases and J 1 base, leaving 6 bases between the germline ends. CDR3 length: 14 amino acids. CDR1 and CDR2 (germline): SGHRS, YFSETQ. For the CDR3, the DNA is TGCGCCAGCAGCTTGGCAATTGGCACAGATACGCAGTATTTT. Translated: CASSLAIGTDTQYF.

The chain couples TRBV24-1 to TRBJ2-3; 7 positions agree with TRBD1. J gave up 8 bases and V 3 bases, and 7 bases lay outside the gene matches. The V gene's germline CDR1 is KGHDR and CDR2 SFDVKD. The CDR3 has 14 residues. This chain's CDR3 is CATSDHRDRGTQYF. Here the CDR3 DNA reads TGTGCCACCAGTGATCACCGGGACAGAGGTACGCAGTATTTT.

V is TRBV5-1 and J is TRBJ2-1, with D possibly TRBD2 on 6 matching bases. CDR1 is SGHRS and CDR2 is YFSETQ in the germline V gene. Trimming took 4 bases from V and 7 from J, leaving 9 bases between them. This CDR3 comprises 12 residues. The CDR3 loop reads CASSVAGNEQFF. CDR3 in DNA: TGCGCCAGCAGCGTGGCGGGGAATGAGCAGTTCTTC.

The chain has TRBV5-1 and TRBJ2-5; tentative D call: TRBD2 (6 bases). The CDR3 contains 15 residues. CDR1 and CDR2 from the germline V gene are SGHRS and YFSETQ. Trimming cost V 6 bases and J 4 bases, with 19 bases left between them. CDR3: CASTESSGRRETQYF. CDR3 in DNA: TGCGCCAGCACCGAATCCTCAGGGAGGCGAGAGACCCAGTACTTC.

The chain combines TRBV4-3 with TRBJ1-1; D not resolved. Germline loops: CDR1 LGHNA, CDR2 YSLEER. The length of the CDR3 is 15 residues. Trimming pared 1 base from V and 0 bases from J, leaving 9 bases between. The CDR3 is CASSQGPQLNTEAFF. The CDR3 region has the DNA TGCGCCAGCAGCCAAGGTCCACAGCTGAACACTGAAGCTTTCTTT.

The V and J genes are TRBV28 and TRBJ1-5; no clear D gene. Germline CDR1 and CDR2: MDHEN and SYDVKM. V lost 6 bases, J lost 6 bases, and 18 bases lay in between. The CDR3 contains 15 residues. The CDR3 nucleotides are TGTGCCAGCAGGGCTGGCGCGGCTTGGGTTCAGCCCCAGCATTTT. Protein product: CASRAGAAWVQPQHF. The complete variable domain, with remaining parts taken from reference TRBV28 and TRBJ1-5, reads DVKVTQSSRYLVKRTGEKVFLECVQDMDHENMFWYRQDPGLGLRLIYFSYDVKMKEKGDIPEGYSVSREKKERFSLILESASTNQTSMYLCASRAGAAWVQPQHFGDGTRLSIL.

The rearrangement uses TRBV7-8 and TRBJ2-6; possible D gene TRBD1, 6 bases. The CDR3 totals 20 residues. CDR1 is SGHVS, CDR2 FQNEAQ, per germline. Trimming pared 3 bases from V and 0 bases from J, leaving 21 bases between. This CDR3 reads CASSLLTSGHNPSGANVLTF. CDR3 DNA sequence: TGTGCCAGCAGCTTGCTTACTTCGGGACACAACCCCTCTGGGGCCAACGTCCTGACTTTC.

The chain recombines TRBV5-4 with TRBJ2-5; 13 nucleotides align to TRBD2. Germline V gives CDR1 SGHNT, CDR2 YYREEE (reference sequence). V gave up 0 bases and J gave up 5 bases; unmatched junction bases: 13. CDR3 length: 19 residues. CDR3 in amino acids: CASSLGPGLAGDLGETQYF. The CDR3 nucleotides read TGTGCCAGCAGCTTGGGGCCCGGACTAGCGGGAGATTTAGGGGAGACCCAGTACTTC.

The chain links TRBV28 to TRBJ2-6, with D tentatively TRBD1 (6 bases). This CDR3 has 18 residues. CDR1 is MDHEN and CDR2 is SYDVKM in the germline V gene. The V end lost 8 bases, the J end lost 0 bases, and 20 bases lay between the germline ends. CDR3 bases: TGTGCCAGCTTAAGTCCCCCAGGGGCGGACTCTGGGGCCAACGTCCTGACTTTC. This encodes CASLSPPGADSGANVLTF.

This clone was observed a single time. The chain joins TRBV5-4 to TRBJ2-1; perhaps TRBD1 as D (7 bases). V was pared by 4 bases and J by 5 bases, with 28 bases between. This CDR3 comprises 19 residues. Germline loops: CDR1 SGHNT, CDR2 YYREEE (reference sequence). DNA of the CDR3: TGTGCCAGCAGCCGGGGGACGACAGGGTGGCCCAAAAACGACAATGAGCAGTTCTTC. Translation: CASSRGTTGWPKNDNEQFF. Combining the CDR3 with reference TRBV5-4 and TRBJ2-1 gives the whole variable domain ETGVTQSPTHLIKTRGQQVTLRCSSQSGHNTVSWYQQALGQGPQFIFQYYREEENGRGNFPPRFSGLQFPNYSSELNVNALELDDSALYLCASSRGTTGWPKNDNEQFFGPGTRLTVL.

The CDR3 loop reads CASSLSPGQEYF. The DNA of the CDR3 is TGTGCCAGCAGTTTATCTCCGGGACAGGAGTACTTC. This sequence joins TRBV27 and TRBJ2-7; 8 bases line up with TRBD1. The CDR3 is 12 amino acids. Germline CDR1 reads MNHEY; CDR2 reads SMNVEV (reference sequence). V lost 0 bases to trimming and J lost 11 bases; unmatched junction nucleotides: 3.

This sequence joins TRBV6-5 and TRBJ2-1; tentatively, D is TRBD1 (6 bases). The CDR3 spans 13 residues. Germline assignment: CDR1 MNHEY and CDR2 SVGAGI. Deletions cut 5 bases from V and 5 bases from J, with 10 bases between. In DNA, the CDR3 is TGTGCCAGCAGTAAGGACAGAGACAATGAGCAGTTCTTC. Protein product: CASSKDRDNEQFF.